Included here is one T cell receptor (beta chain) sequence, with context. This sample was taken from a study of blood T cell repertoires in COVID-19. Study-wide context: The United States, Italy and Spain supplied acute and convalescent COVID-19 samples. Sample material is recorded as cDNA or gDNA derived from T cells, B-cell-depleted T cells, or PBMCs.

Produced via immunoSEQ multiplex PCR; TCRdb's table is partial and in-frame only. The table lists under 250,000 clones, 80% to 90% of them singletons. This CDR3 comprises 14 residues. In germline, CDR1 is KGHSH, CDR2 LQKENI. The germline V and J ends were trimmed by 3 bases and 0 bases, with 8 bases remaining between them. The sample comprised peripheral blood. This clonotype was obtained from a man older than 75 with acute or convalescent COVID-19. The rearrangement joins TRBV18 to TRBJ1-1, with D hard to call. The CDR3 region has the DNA TGTGCCAGCTCACCCTCAGATATGAACACTGAAGCTTTCTTT. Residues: CASSPSDMNTEAFF.